This TCR beta chain came from a study of blood T cell repertoires in COVID-19. Study-level information: Researchers got acute and convalescent COVID-19 samples from the United States, Italy and Spain. The cDNA or gDNA used as material had been derived from T cells, B-cell-depleted T cells, or PBMCs.

The length of the CDR3 is 15 residues. The germline CDR1 and CDR2 sequences are KGHSH and LQKENI. Trimming shortened V by 5 bases and J by 1 base, and 14 bases separated the two germline ends. Profiling relied on immunoSEQ multiplex PCR, and the TCRdb table lists in-frame clones only, not all of them. The sample carries 83,000 or so clones, 60% to 85% recorded once. V usage is TRBV18 and J usage is TRBJ1-1; a possible D gene is TRBD1 (5 bases). This TCR derives from a woman older than 75 with acute or convalescent COVID-19. The sequenced sample consisted of peripheral blood. The CDR3 bases are TGTGCCAGCTCAACGGGGGTTGGGCAGAACACTGAAGCTTTCTTT. Translating it yields CASSTGVGQNTEAFF.